This T cell receptor beta chain emerged from a study of T-cell memory formation after mild COVID-19. Study background: The TCR clusters were mostly specific to one donor. Study-level results: Those CD4+ clones that contracted were mainly in CM and EM (CD8+ ones in EMRA). Clones contracting day 15 to 85 were balanced CD4/CD8; later expanders leaned CD4+.

TCRdb passed the 5' RACE reads through MiXCR, listing each CDR3 protein once. The sample includes under 200,000 distinct CDR3 sequences, about 9.9% seen only once; the top ten take about 3.5%. Details on this clonotype: Its antigen is unknown.

From germline, CDR1 is DFQATT and CDR2 SNEGSKA (reference sequence). This CDR3 is 14 amino acids long. V was clipped by 4 bases and J by 0 bases, with 13 bases between them. This receptor was taken from a man younger than 35 who had mild COVID-19 (a few samples of this study predate the infection). Cell type and time point are not known. The chain has TRBV20-1 and TRBJ2-7; D may be TRBD1 or TRBD2 (5 bases each). The specimen sequenced was PBMCs or a T cell subset sorted from them (not recorded which). CDR3 in amino acids: CSAMYGAVSYEQYF. CDR3 bases: TGCAGTGCTATGTACGGGGCGGTCTCCTACGAGCAGTACTTC.